This is a list of T cell receptor beta chains from one sample in a study of T cells in Graves' hyperthyroidism and ophthalmopathy. A single record per CDR3 protein comes from TCRdb applying MiXCR to the multiplex PCR reads. This sample yields 300,000 to 450,000 distinct CDR3 sequences, of which roughly 13% are seen a single time; less than 25% belongs to the top ten. Input material: blood. These receptors all stem from a man younger than 45 with Graves' hyperthyroidism that later progressed to Graves' ophthalmopathy. Both conserved end residues are part of each CDR3. D genes are given only for firm matches. Clone size is not always given. Where it is, it says once, few, many or a class for expanded clones.

J: TRBJ2-5; size: few; D: NA; V: TRBV4-1; CDR3: CASSQAWGRETQYF; DNA: TGCGCCAGCAGCCAAGCCTGGGGGCGGGAGACCCAGTACTTC
J: TRBJ2-7; size: many; D: NA; V: TRBV18; CDR3: CASSPRPDGEQYF; DNA: TGTGCCAGCTCACCAAGGCCGGATGGGGAGCAGTACTTC
J: TRBJ1-1; size: many; D: TRBD1; V: TRBV6-1; CDR3: CASRGQGGNTEAFF; DNA: TGTGCCAGCAGGGGACAGGGTGGGAACACTGAAGCTTTCTTT
J: TRBJ1-3; size: many; D: TRBD1; V: TRBV20-1; CDR3: CSAETGVGNTIYF; DNA: TGCAGTGCCGAGACAGGGGTAGGAAACACCATATATTTT
J: TRBJ2-3; size: NA; D: TRBD1; V: TRBV5-1; CDR3: CASRSGQVLIDTQYF; DNA: TGCGCCAGCAGATCGGGACAGGTCCTGATAGATACGCAGTATTTT
J: TRBJ2-5; size: NA; D: NA; V: TRBV9; CDR3: CASSVGTFPQYF; DNA: TGTGCCAGCAGCGTAGGGACATTTCCCCAGTACTTC
J: TRBJ1-1; size: many; D: TRBD1; V: TRBV5-1; CDR3: CASSARQGMNTEAFF; DNA: TGCGCCAGCAGCGCCAGACAGGGGATGAACACTGAAGCTTTCTTT
J: TRBJ2-2; size: NA; D: NA; V: TRBV10-3; CDR3: CAISERAGELFF; DNA: TGTGCCATCAGTGAGAGGGCCGGGGAGCTGTTTTTT
J: TRBJ2-1; size: NA; D: NA; V: TRBV11-3; CDR3: CASSALGGEQFF; DNA: TGTGCCAGCAGCGCCTTGGGTGGTGAGCAGTTCTTC
J: TRBJ1-5; size: many; D: TRBD1; V: TRBV6-2/TRBV6-3; CDR3: CASGTGGTNQPQHF; DNA: TGTGCCAGCGGGACAGGGGGGACCAATCAGCCCCAGCATTTT
J: TRBJ1-5; size: many; D: NA; V: TRBV28; CDR3: CASSLPGQPQHF; DNA: TGTGCCAGCAGTTTACCGGGTCAGCCCCAGCATTTT
J: TRBJ2-3; size: many; D: TRBD2; V: TRBV5-1; CDR3: CASSLTSGGSGDTQYF; DNA: TGCGCCAGCAGCTTGACTAGCGGGGGATCTGGGGATACGCAGTATTTT
J: TRBJ1-4; size: NA; D: NA; V: TRBV5-6; CDR3: CASSLRGGAREKLFF; DNA: TGTGCCAGCAGCCTTCGAGGGGGGGCCCGTGAAAAACTGTTTTTT
J: TRBJ2-7; size: few; D: TRBD1; V: TRBV5-1; CDR3: CASSFRTGFELPDYEQYF; DNA: TGCGCCAGCAGCTTCAGGACAGGCTTCGAGTTGCCAGACTACGAGCAGTACTTC
J: TRBJ2-4; size: many; D: NA; V: TRBV5-1; CDR3: CASSLDPAGKNIQYF; DNA: TGCGCCAGCAGCTTGGATCCAGCGGGCAAAAACATTCAGTACTTC
J: TRBJ1-6; size: few; D: NA; V: TRBV6-1; CDR3: CASRDPPEGSPLHF; DNA: TGTGCCAGCAGAGACCCTCCAGAAGGTTCACCCCTCCACTTT
J: TRBJ2-1; size: few; D: TRBD1; V: TRBV5-1; CDR3: CASRGTASYNEQFF; DNA: TGCGCCAGCAGGGGGACAGCCTCCTACAATGAGCAGTTCTTC
J: TRBJ2-2; size: many; D: NA; V: TRBV11-2; CDR3: CASPAYLGGTTGELFF; DNA: TGTGCCAGCCCAGCTTACTTAGGAGGGACTACCGGGGAGCTGTTTTTT
J: TRBJ1-4; size: few; D: TRBD1; V: TRBV6-6; CDR3: CASSYSWTGGGGKLFF; DNA: TGTGCCAGCAGTTACTCCTGGACAGGGGGCGGTGGAAAACTGTTTTTT
J: TRBJ2-3; size: many; D: NA; V: TRBV29-1; CDR3: CSVEAADTQYF; DNA: TGCAGCGTTGAGGCCGCAGATACGCAGTATTTT
J: TRBJ2-1; size: many; D: TRBD2; V: TRBV5-1; CDR3: CASSPGTSSYNEQFF; DNA: TGTGCCAGCAGCCCCGGGACTAGCTCCTACAATGAGCAGTTCTTC
J: TRBJ1-3; size: many; D: NA; V: TRBV3-1; CDR3: CASKIGGSGNTIYF; DNA: TGTGCCAGCAAAATTGGGGGCTCTGGAAACACCATATATTTT
J: TRBJ2-7; size: NA; D: NA; V: TRBV11-2; CDR3: CASSLISVPTGEQYF; DNA: TGTGCCAGCAGCTTAATTTCAGTGCCTACGGGGGAGCAGTACTTC
J: TRBJ2-7; size: NA; D: NA; V: TRBV19; CDR3: CASSTGRLYEQYF; DNA: TGTGCCAGTAGTACCGGGCGCCTTTACGAGCAGTACTTC
J: TRBJ2-7; size: many; D: TRBD1; V: TRBV20-1; CDR3: CSARDLGQQHSYEQYF; DNA: TGCAGTGCTAGAGATTTGGGACAGCAACACTCCTACGAGCAGTACTTC
J: TRBJ1-4; size: NA; D: TRBD1; V: TRBV20-1; CDR3: CSGDSLSTNEKLFF; DNA: TGCAGTGGGGACAGTCTTTCAACTAATGAAAAACTGTTTTTT